The 24 T cell receptor beta chains reported below all come from one sample, sequenced in a study of cytomegalovirus exposure and HLA in healthy donors. PCR primers comprised 60 Vbeta and 13 Jbeta primers. Sequenced by immunoSEQ multiplex PCR; TCRdb stores in-frame clones only, minus some. The data hold around 150,000 clones, with approximately 79% observed a single time. Sequencing was carried out using PBMCs. These receptors originate from a male donor in good health and CMV-seronegative.

This clone was seen more than once but under ten times. The chain links TRBV4-3 to TRBJ1-2, with D hard to call. The V and J ends lost 1 base and 1 base respectively, with 7 bases between them. CDR1 and CDR2 (germline): LGHNA, YSLEER. CDR3 length equals 14 residues. This CDR3 reads CASSQVSFNYGYTF. DNA of the CDR3: TGCGCCAGCAGCCAAGTTAGCTTTAACTATGGCTACACCTTC.

This clone appeared once. The chain uses TRBV18 and TRBJ1-2, with D perhaps TRBD1 (6 bases). From germline, CDR1 is KGHSH and CDR2 LQKENI. Trimming took 0 bases from V and 6 from J, leaving 8 bases between them. The length of the CDR3 is 13 residues. The CDR3 reads CASSPPPGDGYTF. CDR3 in DNA: TGTGCCAGCTCACCACCGCCAGGGGATGGCTACACCTTC.

This chain joins TRBV28 and TRBJ1-2, with TRBD1 as a possible D gene (6 bases). This CDR3 is built from 15 residues. Trimming shortened V by 4 bases and J by 8 bases, and 20 bases separated the two germline ends. The germline CDR1 and CDR2 sequences are MDHEN and SYDVKM. Here the CDR3 reads CASSYTGNLLQGYTF. The DNA of the CDR3 is TGTGCCAGCAGTTATACAGGGAATCTCCTGCAGGGCTACACCTTC.

CDR3 amino acids: CASTVSGGLSSYNEQFF. The CDR3 DNA reads as TGTGCCAGCACCGTCAGCGGGGGGCTGAGCTCCTACAATGAGCAGTTCTTC. The chain employs TRBV5-5 and TRBJ2-1; 9 bases line up with TRBD2. Germline V gene data show CDR1 as SGHKS and CDR2 as YYEKEE (reference sequence). The CDR3 has 17 amino acids. With V trimmed by 6 bases and J by 0 bases, 10 bases remained unmatched.

V is TRBV30 and J is TRBJ1-2; the match to TRBD1 covers 9 bases. Germline trimming cut 3 bases from V and 3 bases from J; bases unmatched to any gene: 8. The CDR3 spans 15 residues. Germline V lookup: CDR1 GTSNPN, CDR2 SVGIG (reference sequence). DNA for the CDR3: TGTGCCTGGAGCCTCCCCCGACAGGGGGACTATGGCTACACCTTC. This translates into CAWSLPRQGDYGYTF.

V gene TRBV5-1 combines with J gene TRBJ1-1; TRBD1 might be the D (5 bases). The CDR3 runs to 14 residues. Germline assignment: CDR1 SGHRS and CDR2 YFSETQ. V gave up 0 bases and J gave up 4 bases, with 10 bases separating them. The CDR3 DNA sequence: TGCGCCAGCAGCTTGGGACAGAGATTCACTGAAGCTTTCTTT. Translating gives CASSLGQRFTEAFF. Looking up the rest from reference TRBV5-1 and TRBJ1-1 gives the full variable domain: KAGVTQTPRYLIKTRGQQVTLSCSPISGHRSVSWYQQTPGQGLQFLFEYFSETQRNKGNFPGRFSGRQFSNSRSEMNVSTLELGDSALYLCASSLGQRFTEAFFGQGTRLTVV.

The V call is TRBV15, the J call TRBJ2-3, with 10 bases that match TRBD2. J was trimmed by 6 bases and V by 5 bases; bases with no gene match: 11. From germline, CDR1 is LNHNV and CDR2 YYDKDF (reference sequence). The CDR3 is 16 amino acids. Here the CDR3 reads CATSRASGGPVDTQYF. The CDR3 DNA is TGTGCCACCAGCCGGGCTAGCGGGGGCCCTGTGGATACGCAGTATTTT.

This clone was picked up a small number of times. V gene TRBV27 combines with J gene TRBJ1-2; 10 bases fit TRBD1. CDR3 length equals 15 residues. The germline gives CDR1 MNHEY, CDR2 SMNVEV (reference sequence). Germline trimming cut 5 bases from V and 6 bases from J; bases unmatched to any gene: 9. CDR3 DNA: TGTGCCAGCAGTCTACTGGGACAGGGGAGGGATGGCTACACCTTC. Its translation: CASSLLGQGRDGYTF.

The rearrangement links TRBV6-1 to TRBJ2-2, with a weak D call TRBD1 (5 bases). This CDR3 region has 13 residues. Germline CDR1 MNHNS, CDR2 SASEGT. V lost 8 bases and J lost 2, with 9 bases in between. The DNA for the CDR3 is TGTGCCAGCTTGGACATCAACACCGGGGAGCTGTTTTTT. It translates to CASLDINTGELFF.

This sequence joins TRBV6-1 and TRBJ1-5; the D gene is possibly TRBD1 (5 bases). Germline CDR1 reads MNHNS; CDR2 reads SASEGT. V was trimmed by 5 bases and J by 6 bases, leaving 14 bases between them. The CDR3 covers 14 residues. CDR3 in DNA: TGTGCCAGCAGTCCCCCTGGGGGGTTTCAGCCCCAGCATTTT. It is translated as CASSPPGGFQPQHF.

This rearrangement joins TRBV5-1 to TRBJ2-5; 13 bases align to TRBD2. Germline CDR1 reads SGHRS; CDR2 reads YFSETQ. The CDR3 covers 17 residues. The ends lost 1 base at V and 5 bases at J; junction bases unmatched: 8. CDR3 region: CASSLLGTSGMGETQYF. DNA of the CDR3: TGCGCCAGCAGCTTGTTAGGGACTAGCGGGATGGGGGAGACCCAGTACTTC.

This clone was counted between two and nine times. This chain uses TRBV10-3 with TRBJ2-1; 12 bases map to TRBD2. The V segment lost 0 bases and the J segment 7 bases; nucleotides outside the gene matches: 10. Germline V gene data show CDR1 as ENHRY and CDR2 as SYGVKD. This CDR3 has 18 amino acids. CDR3: CAISESGLAGGPKNEQFF. The CDR3 coding sequence is TGTGCCATCAGTGAGTCTGGCCTAGCGGGGGGGCCGAAGAATGAGCAGTTCTTC.

The chain couples TRBV4-3 to TRBJ2-5; 8 nucleotides match TRBD2. CDR1 LGHNA and CDR2 YSLEER come from the germline V gene. V lost 0 bases, J lost 9 bases, and 6 bases stayed unmatched. This CDR3 comprises 14 residues. The CDR3 reads CASSQDYNGGAQYF. The DNA for the CDR3 is TGCGCCAGCAGCCAAGATTACAACGGGGGGGCCCAGTACTTC.

V is TRBV6-5 and J is TRBJ1-6; possibly TRBD1 for D (6 bases). Trimming shortened V by 7 bases and J by 6 bases, and 13 bases separated the two germline ends. The CDR3 covers 14 residues. The germline gives CDR1 MNHEY, CDR2 SVGAGI. The CDR3 nucleotides read TGTGCCAGCAATAGAGGACAGCCTAATTCACCCCTCCACTTT. It is translated as CASNRGQPNSPLHF.

This clone occurred a few times. The rearrangement links TRBV29-1 to TRBJ2-1, with TRBD2 identical over 10 bases. The CDR3 has 16 residues. Unmatched junction bases numbered 7, after V lost 1 base and J lost 4 bases. The germline gives CDR1 SQVTM, CDR2 ANQGSEA. The CDR3 DNA sequence: TGCAGCGTTGAAGGTGGGCTAGCGGGAGCTTACAATGAGCAGTTCTTC. This encodes CSVEGGLAGAYNEQFF.

This chain links TRBV4-3 with TRBJ1-1, with D possibly matching TRBD1 (6 bases). V was shortened by 0 bases and J by 1 base, with 15 bases between the two germline ends. This CDR3 spans 17 amino acids. CDR1 and CDR2 from the germline V gene are LGHNA and YSLEER. The CDR3 spells CASSQEGPGRGNTEAFF. Here the CDR3 DNA reads TGCGCCAGCAGCCAAGAAGGTCCGGGCAGGGGGAACACTGAAGCTTTCTTT.

The chain has TRBV9 and TRBJ1-3; 11 nucleotides align to TRBD1. The CDR3 loop spans 17 amino acids. Germline V CDR1 and CDR2: SGDLS, YYNGEE. J gave up 1 base and V 3 bases, and 6 bases lay outside the gene matches. The CDR3 DNA is TGTGCCAGCAGCGCGGGCGGGACAGGGGGATCTGGAAACACCATATATTTT. As protein: CASSAGGTGGSGNTIYF.

The CDR3 spells CASSSRLAGRQETQYF. The CDR3 DNA reads as TGTGCCAGCAGCTCAAGACTAGCGGGGCGACAAGAGACCCAGTACTTC. The chain joins TRBV11-3 to TRBJ2-5; 11 positions agree with TRBD2. In germline, CDR1 is SGHNT, CDR2 YENEEA. After removal of 4 bases from V and 2 bases from J, the junction contained 6 bases not matched to a gene. The CDR3 has 16 residues. The complete variable domain, with remaining parts taken from reference TRBV11-3 and TRBJ2-5, reads EAGVVQSPRYKIIEKKQPVAFWCNPISGHNTLYWYLQNLGQGPELLIRYENEEAVDDSQLPKDRFSAERLKGVDSTLKIQPAELGDSAVYLCASSSRLAGRQETQYFGPGTRLLVL.

This chain joins TRBV5-1 and TRBJ1-3; 7 bases are a match to TRBD1. V was pared by 0 bases and J by 5 bases, with 14 bases of the junction left unmatched. Germline assignment: CDR1 SGHRS and CDR2 YFSETQ. The CDR3 consists of 18 residues. As DNA, the CDR3 is TGCGCCAGCAGCTTGGCGGGGACAGCCGGATCGATAAGAAACACCATATATTTT. Amino acid sequence: CASSLAGTAGSIRNTIYF.

The chain recombines TRBV4-2 with TRBJ1-1, with TRBD1 as a possible D gene (6 bases). This CDR3 spans 14 amino acids. V was trimmed by 4 bases and J by 4 bases, leaving 13 bases between them. Germline lookup yields CDR1 LGHNA and CDR2 YNFKEQ. The CDR3 DNA reads as TGTGCCAGCAGCCGTGAACAGGGCGGCACTGAAGCTTTCTTT. Translating it yields CASSREQGGTEAFF.

The chain employs TRBV29-1 and TRBJ2-3, with 14 positions matching TRBD2. The CDR3 is 15 residues long. V trimming: 7 bases; J trimming: 1 base; junction bases outside the gene matches: 4. CDR1 SQVTM and CDR2 ANQGSEA come from the germline V gene. The CDR3 reads CSAPGLAGGTDTQYF. CDR3 nucleotide sequence: TGCAGCGCGCCGGGACTAGCGGGGGGCACAGATACGCAGTATTTT.

The rearrangement uses TRBV2 and TRBJ2-2; 8 bases map to TRBD1. Per the germline V gene, CDR1 is SNHLY and CDR2 is FYNNEI. The CDR3 covers 15 residues. V dropped 4 bases and J dropped 1; count of bases not matched to a gene: 2. In DNA form, the CDR3 reads TGTGCCAGCAGTGGAGGACAGGGGAACACCGGGGAGCTGTTTTTT. Its translation: CASSGGQGNTGELFF.

This sequence joins TRBV7-6 and TRBJ2-3, with 8 bases aligning to TRBD1. V was clipped by 4 bases and J by 4 bases; unmatched bases: 7. The CDR3 has 15 amino acids. The germline V gene encodes CDR1 SGHVS and CDR2 FNYEAQ. CDR3 sequence (DNA): TGTGCCAGCAGCTCCGGACAGGGTTTCGCAGATACGCAGTATTTT. Translating it yields CASSSGQGFADTQYF.

The rearrangement joins TRBV7-9 to TRBJ1-1; D is unresolved. This CDR3 is built from 12 residues. The V gene lost 5 bases and the J gene lost 4 bases, with 8 bases spanning the gap. The germline V gene encodes CDR1 SEHNR and CDR2 FQNEAQ (reference sequence). CDR3 in DNA: TGTGCCAGCAGCCCCGGGGTCACTGAAGCTTTCTTT. This sequence encodes CASSPGVTEAFF. The whole variable domain, remainder taken from reference TRBV7-9 and TRBJ1-1, is DTGVSQNPRHKITKRGQNVTFRCDPISEHNRLYWYRQTLGQGPEFLTYFQNEAQLEKSRLLSDRFSAERPKGSFSTLEIQRTEQGDSAMYLCASSPGVTEAFFGQGTRLTVV.